This T cell receptor beta chain was recorded in a study of neoadjuvant anti-PD-1 for oral cavity cancer. This table comes from immunoSEQ multiplex PCR, and its TCRdb copy is limited to in-frame clones, with some not included. Here the sample spans about 9,300 clones, approximately 72% being singletons. Time point in this sample: after neoadjuvant nivolumab, at surgical resection. Findings and caveats of the study: With three patients per group, TCR findings need larger cohorts. After neoadjuvant nivolumab, PBMC T cell clonality was significantly higher in non-responders than responders.

V shed 4 bases, J shed 5 bases, and the junction held 9 bases outside the gene matches. This CDR3 spans 16 amino acids. From germline, CDR1 is MNHNS and CDR2 SASEGT. This clone is a singleton in its sample. Its antigen is not identified. The origin of this receptor is a person between 40 and 80 years old with oral cavity squamous cell carcinoma. The J gene is TRBJ2-1, the V gene TRBV6-1, with TRBD1 matching 9 bases. Specimen: PBMCs, collected after nivolumab (anti-PD-1) treatment. CDR3 DNA sequence: TGTGCCAGCAGTGGCCCCGGGACAGGGATTGACAATGAGCAGTTCTTC. It is translated as CASSGPGTGIDNEQFF.